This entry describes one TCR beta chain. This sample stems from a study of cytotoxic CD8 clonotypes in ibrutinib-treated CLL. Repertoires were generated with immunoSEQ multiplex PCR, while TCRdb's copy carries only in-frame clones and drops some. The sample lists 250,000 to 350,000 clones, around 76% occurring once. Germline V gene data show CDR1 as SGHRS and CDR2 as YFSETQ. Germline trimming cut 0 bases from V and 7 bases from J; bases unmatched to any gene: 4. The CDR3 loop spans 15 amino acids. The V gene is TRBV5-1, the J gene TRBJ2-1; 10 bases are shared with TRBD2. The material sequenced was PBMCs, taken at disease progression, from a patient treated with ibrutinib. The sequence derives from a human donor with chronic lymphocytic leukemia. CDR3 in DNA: TGCGCCAGCAGCTTGGTCCTAGCGGGAGTGAATGAGCAGTTCTTC. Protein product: CASSLVLAGVNEQFF.